This TCR beta chain emerged from a study of PD-L1 blockade in urothelial cancer. The overall study: Male sex and bladder-origin urothelial cancer characterized about 90% of the roughly 29 patients. Timepoints chosen for blood analysis were 3 weeks (second dose) and 6 weeks after treatment start.

After removal of 5 bases from V and 2 bases from J, the junction contained 13 bases not matched to a gene. CDR3 length: 17 amino acids. The germline gives CDR1 SGHTA, CDR2 FQGNSA. Some clones are missing from TCRdb's copy, which holds only in-frame ones; the method was immunoSEQ multiplex PCR. The top ten clones hold approximately 8.4% of a sample with around 93,000 clones, 83% of them seen once. Time point of the sample: peripheral blood 6 weeks after treatment start. For each patient, 1 to 8 samples were obtained, pretreatment and on-treatment. Here the sequenced sample was PBMCs, taken around atezolizumab (anti-PD-L1) treatment. The rearrangement links TRBV7-2 to TRBJ2-3; TRBD2 matches at 7 bases. The sequence came from a man aged 65 to 79 with urothelial cancer. The CDR3 region is CASSERGRGRDTDTQYF. The CDR3 coding sequence is TGTGCCAGCAGCGAGAGGGGCCGAGGGAGGGACACAGATACGCAGTATTTT.